Listed below are T cell receptor beta chains from one sample, sequenced in a study of metastatic and nonmetastatic thyroid tumors. TCRdb reprocessed the PCR reads using MiXCR. The table has about 40,000 clones, around 17% seen once. The sequenced sample consisted of blood. The receptor source for this set is a female donor with papillary thyroid cancer or a benign thyroid nodule (not recorded which). Some clones in this sample may be carry-over from other donors' samples. Each CDR3 is given with its conserved first and last residue.

TRBJ2-1	17	TRBV28	CASSSPTSGKTYNEQFF
TRBJ2-3	15	TRBV7-8	CASSFLGGAADTQYF
TRBJ1-5	13	TRBV2	CASSAGTNKTQHF
TRBJ2-1	15	TRBV9	CASSRTGTSGVSQFF
TRBJ1-2	16	TRBV19	CASTMRGVGINYGYTF
TRBJ1-5	14	TRBV6-1	CASRAGGSDQPQHF
TRBJ2-7	15	TRBV15	CATSKQRDTSYEQYF
TRBJ2-5	14	TRBV20-1	CSARLRQGRETQYF
TRBJ2-6	16	TRBV6-1	CASSSPGTSGDNVLTF
TRBJ2-7	13	TRBV11-2	CASSLGTTYEQYF